These T cell receptor beta chains were read from a single sample in a study of human T cells and chemical hapten exposure. MiXCR, applied by TCRdb to the RACE reads, yields one record per CDR3 protein. Here the sample spans some 45,000 distinct CDR3 sequences, 3.5% to 5% being singletons. The sample taken for sequencing was whole blood. These receptors all stem from a human donor in good health. Some clones in this sample may be carry-over from other donors' samples. The CDR3 runs from the conserved cysteine through the conserved F or W. The order of the fields is D gene, J gene, V gene, clone size, CDR3 protein, CDR3 DNA. The D gene is left open where the match is weak. For some rows the clone size is stated as once, few or many, or as a class when expanded; others skip it.

NA	TRBJ1-5	TRBV27	few	CASSRTGNQPQHF	TGTGCCAGCAGCAGGACAGGCAATCAGCCCCAGCATTTT
NA	TRBJ2-2	TRBV27	many	CASSAQGAGELFF	TGTGCCAGCAGCGCACAGGGAGCCGGGGAGCTGTTTTTT
NA	TRBJ2-4	TRBV28	NA	CASSSSHQQKNIQYF	TGTGCCAGCAGTTCCTCCCATCAACAGAAAAACATTCAGTACTTC
TRBD1	TRBJ2-1	TRBV4-1	few	CASSRGQGGEQFF	TGCGCCAGCAGCCGGGGACAGGGCGGTGAGCAGTTCTTC
NA	TRBJ2-7	TRBV28	many	CASSGNSYEQYF	TGTGCCAGCTCCGGCAACTCCTACGAGCAGTACTTC
NA	TRBJ1-5	TRBV11-2	many	CASSFAGRYQPQHF	TGTGCCAGCAGCTTCGCCGGAAGATATCAGCCCCAGCATTTT
NA	TRBJ2-1	TRBV7-3	many	CASSLGAGSSSYNEQFF	TGTGCCAGCAGCTTAGGGGCGGGAAGCAGCTCCTACAATGAGCAGTTCTTC
NA	TRBJ1-6	TRBV4-1	few	CASSQDGARRLNSPLHF	TGCGCCAGCAGCCAAGATGGGGCACGACGGCTGAATTCACCCCTCCACTTT
NA	TRBJ1-1	TRBV7-2	NA	CASSLVPLRNTEAFF	TGTGCCAGCAGCTTAGTTCCTCTCCGAAACACTGAAGCTTTCTTT
NA	TRBJ1-4	TRBV5-1	NA	CASSLGSLAGATNEKLFF	TGCGCCAGCAGCTTGGGAAGTCTAGCCGGGGCAACTAATGAAAAACTGTTTTTT
NA	TRBJ1-2	TRBV15	many	CATSRDRIDGYTF	TGTGCCACCAGCAGAGACCGGATAGATGGCTACACCTTC
NA	TRBJ2-2	TRBV24-1	many	CATRTSAGPGELFF	TGTGCCACCAGGACTTCCGCAGGTCCCGGGGAGCTGTTTTTT
NA	TRBJ2-3	TRBV18	few	CASSPNNKDTQYF	TGTGCCAGCTCACCTAACAACAAGGATACGCAGTATTTT
NA	TRBJ1-2	TRBV10-3	NA	CAISNRESGGYTF	TGTGCCATCAGTAACAGGGAATCGGGGGGCTACACCTTC
NA	TRBJ2-7	TRBV28	many	CASTTGQGTYEQYF	TGTGCCAGCACGACGGGGCAGGGAACCTACGAGCAGTACTTC
TRBD2	TRBJ2-1	TRBV30	few	CAWSVGLAVNEQFF	TGTGCCTGGAGTGTAGGGCTAGCGGTCAATGAGCAGTTCTTC
TRBD2	TRBJ2-3	TRBV20-1	many	CSATKLAGGPYTQYF	TGCAGTGCCACAAAACTAGCGGGAGGGCCATATACGCAGTATTTT
NA	TRBJ1-6	TRBV6-5	few	CASTYSTANSPLHF	TGTGCCAGCACCTACTCGACAGCTAATTCACCCCTCCACTTT
NA	TRBJ1-5	TRBV6-6	few	CASTEGPGTRSQPQHF	TGTGCCAGCACCGAAGGTCCCGGGACCCGATCCCAGCCCCAGCATTTT
NA	TRBJ1-1	TRBV29-1	many	CSVCGGPMKDRKNTEAFF	TGCAGCGTCTGCGGGGGGCCGATGAAGGACAGAAAGAACACTGAAGCTTTCTTT
NA	TRBJ2-5	TRBV12-3/TRBV12-4	many	CASSVAVQTQYF	TGTGCCAGCTCTGTCGCGGTCCAGACCCAGTACTTC
NA	TRBJ1-1	TRBV5-1	NA	CASSLAGVRTEAFF	TGCGCCAGCAGCTTGGCGGGAGTCCGCACTGAAGCTTTCTTT
NA	TRBJ2-7	TRBV7-9	few	CASSWNYEQYF	TGTGCCAGCAGCTGGAACTACGAGCAGTACTTC
TRBD2	TRBJ2-2	TRBV5-1	many	CASSFASGNTGELFF	TGCGCCAGCAGCTTCGCTAGCGGCAACACCGGGGAGCTGTTTTTT
NA	TRBJ2-4	TRBV3-1	NA	CASSLGPRRDKNIQYF	TGTGCCAGCAGCCTCGGCCCTAGACGGGACAAAAACATTCAGTACTTC
NA	TRBJ2-7	TRBV4-1	NA	CASSQAEQTYEQYF	TGCGCCAGCAGCCAAGCGGAACAGACCTACGAGCAGTACTTC
NA	TRBJ2-7	TRBV15	many	CATSRGWADYEQYF	TGTGCCACCAGCAGAGGTTGGGCGGACTACGAGCAGTACTTC
NA	TRBJ1-1	TRBV29-1	NA	CSVGGGRGGTEAFF	TGCAGCGTTGGGGGAGGCAGAGGGGGAACTGAAGCTTTCTTT
TRBD2	TRBJ2-7	TRBV28	NA	CASRISGPLDEQYF	TGTGCCAGCAGGATTAGCGGGCCGTTAGACGAGCAGTACTTC
NA	TRBJ1-4	TRBV3-1	many	CASRGLVGGSEKLFF	TGTGCCAGCAGGGGCCTCGTGGGGGGCAGTGAAAAACTGTTTTTT
TRBD2	TRBJ2-1	TRBV4-1	many	CASSQERTSGGLNEQFF	TGCGCCAGCAGCCAAGAAAGAACTAGCGGGGGACTTAATGAGCAGTTCTTC
TRBD1	TRBJ1-1	TRBV9	many	CASSDRMNTEAFF	TGTGCCAGCTCGGACAGGATGAACACTGAAGCTTTCTTT
TRBD1	TRBJ2-7	TRBV6-5	many	CASRPGQGSGRAYEQYF	TGTGCCAGCAGGCCGGGACAGGGATCCGGGCGGGCCTACGAGCAGTACTTC
NA	TRBJ2-2	TRBV12-3/TRBV12-4	NA	CASSLGVRGATNTGELFF	TGTGCCAGCAGTTTAGGGGTTCGTGGGGCCACGAACACCGGGGAGCTGTTTTTT
NA	TRBJ2-2	TRBV12-3/TRBV12-4	many	CASSLEGSAGELFF	TGTGCCAGCAGTTTAGAGGGTTCGGCCGGGGAGCTGTTTTTT
TRBD1	TRBJ2-1	TRBV3-1	few	CASSHRQGYNEQFF	TGTGCCAGCAGCCATAGACAGGGGTACAATGAGCAGTTCTTC
NA	TRBJ2-7	TRBV7-3	few	CASSLLPAGGTHEQYF	TGTGCCAGCAGCTTATTACCAGCAGGGGGGACCCACGAGCAGTACTTC
TRBD2	TRBJ2-1	TRBV7-6	NA	CASSLVFPSGSSYNEQFF	TGTGCCAGCAGCTTAGTTTTTCCAAGCGGGAGCTCCTACAATGAGCAGTTCTTC
NA	TRBJ2-5	TRBV27	NA	CASSPASQRQETQYF	TGTGCCAGCAGCCCCGCCTCACAGAGACAAGAGACCCAGTACTTC
TRBD2	TRBJ2-4	TRBV11-3	NA	CASSSGMTFLAGGRMDKNIQYF	TGTGCCAGCAGCTCGGGGATGACGTTTTTAGCGGGAGGGCGAATGGACAAAAACATTCAGTACTTC
TRBD2	TRBJ2-7	TRBV5-6	many	CASSFAPSGGGSYEQYF	TGTGCCAGCAGCTTTGCCCCTAGCGGGGGCGGCTCCTACGAGCAGTACTTC
NA	TRBJ2-7	TRBV7-6	many	CASSLGIGPYEQYF	TGTGCCAGCAGCTTAGGTATAGGGCCCTACGAGCAGTACTTC
NA	TRBJ2-5	TRBV11-1	NA	CASSLGGSPGKETQYF	TGTGCCAGCAGCTTAGGGGGCTCGCCCGGAAAGGAGACCCAGTACTTC
NA	TRBJ1-5	TRBV24-1	many	CATSDSSVVGVSNQPQHF	TGTGCCACCAGTGATTCCTCGGTCGTAGGGGTTAGCAATCAGCCCCAGCATTTT
TRBD2	TRBJ2-5	TRBV7-6	NA	CASSLDVSSGRQETQYF	TGTGCCAGCAGCTTAGATGTGAGTAGCGGGAGACAAGAGACCCAGTACTTC
TRBD1	TRBJ1-1	TRBV4-2	few	CASSQRLTGDSTEAFF	TGTGCCAGCAGCCAGAGATTGACAGGGGATTCGACTGAAGCTTTCTTT
TRBD1	TRBJ2-5	TRBV29-1	many	CSLGTGGPDDPQYF	TGCAGCCTCGGGACAGGGGGGCCGGATGACCCCCAGTACTTC
NA	TRBJ2-7	TRBV5-1	many	CASSLEGHEQYF	TGCGCCAGCAGCTTGGAGGGGCACGAGCAGTACTTC
NA	TRBJ1-1	TRBV30	NA	CAWSRIEAFF	TGTGCCTGGAGCCGAATTGAAGCTTTCTTT
NA	TRBJ1-1	TRBV25-1	many	CASSEFEAGTEAFF	TGTGCCAGCAGTGAATTTGAGGCAGGGACTGAAGCTTTCTTT
NA	TRBJ2-5	TRBV27	few	CASSLVHGSGQETQYF	TGTGCCAGCAGTTTAGTCCACGGGAGCGGACAAGAGACCCAGTACTTC
TRBD1	TRBJ1-4	TRBV7-9	many	CASSDGTEQGINEKLFF	TGTGCCAGCAGCGACGGAACTGAACAGGGGATTAATGAAAAACTGTTTTTT
NA	TRBJ1-5	TRBV6-6	NA	CASSYSRGRQGQPQHF	TGTGCCAGCAGTTACTCTAGGGGTAGGCAAGGACAGCCCCAGCATTTT
NA	TRBJ2-7	TRBV5-1	few	CASSPQGIATYEQYF	TGCGCCAGCAGCCCTCAGGGTATAGCTACCTACGAGCAGTACTTC
TRBD2	TRBJ2-3	TRBV27	few	CASSYLLADSTDTQYF	TGTGCCAGCAGTTACCTGCTAGCGGATAGCACAGATACGCAGTATTTT
NA	TRBJ2-2	TRBV5-6	many	CASSLSPGRGVRELFF	TGTGCCAGCAGCTTAAGCCCGGGCAGGGGAGTCCGGGAGCTGTTTTTT
NA	TRBJ1-1	TRBV6-4	many	CASSPGPRRTEAFF	TGTGCCAGCAGTCCGGGGCCTAGGAGGACTGAAGCTTTCTTT